The 21 T cell receptor beta chains given below trace back to one sample, sequenced in a study of T cell responses to AZD1222 COVID-19 vaccine (dated by TCRdb to the early 2020s). Receptors were amplified or captured by the immunoSEQ multiplex PCR assay. Drawn from immuneACCESS, this table holds only the in-frame rearrangements with V and J called that TCRdb kept. Clones are partly lost; checked studies trace under half to an unresolved V gene and leave the rest unexplained. The sample table lists some 92,000 clones, around 93% of them with a count of one. The ten largest clonotypes hold 7.5% of the sample. This specimen's time point label, per the study, means: baseline before first vaccination. The sample consisted of peripheral blood, taken on day 0 of AZD1222 vaccination. Every receptor here comes from an adult in good health.

V usage is TRBV5-6 and J usage is TRBJ2-1, with D unresolved. In germline, CDR1 is SGHDT, CDR2 YYEEEE. Trimming took 2 bases from V and 10 from J, leaving 19 bases between them. This CDR3 contains 15 residues. The CDR3 DNA reads as TGTGCCAGCAGCTTCTCTCCCCTGACTTCGAGGGAGCAGTTCTTC. It yields the protein CASSFSPLTSREQFF.

The CDR3: CASSQAMSGSRETQYF. Here the CDR3 DNA reads TGTGCCAGCAGCCAAGCGATGTCCGGGTCCCGAGAGACCCAGTACTTC. The chain uses TRBV3-1 (or the pseudogene TRBV3-2) and TRBJ2-5; D unclear. Germline values: CDR1 LGHDT, CDR2 YNNKEL (reference sequence). Trimming took 1 base from V and 4 from J, leaving 16 bases between them. The CDR3 extends over 16 amino acids.

This rearrangement joins TRBV6-5 to TRBJ1-2, with a possible D match to TRBD1 (6 bases). Germline V CDR1 and CDR2: MNHEY, SVGAGI. Deletions cut 6 bases from V and 2 bases from J, with 10 bases between. The CDR3 totals 13 residues. CDR3 loop: CASRLTGNYGYTF. The CDR3 DNA reads TGTGCCAGCAGGCTTACAGGGAACTATGGCTACACCTTC.

Details on this clone: The same CDR3 arises from other DNA sequences in this sample as well. The gene calls are TRBV30 and TRBJ1-6; D is uncertain. V was cut by 2 bases and J by 7 bases, with 9 bases left in between. Germline V gives CDR1 GTSNPN, CDR2 SVGIG (reference sequence). The CDR3 extends over 13 amino acids. CDR3: CAWSPGGNSPLHF. Written as DNA, the CDR3 is TGTGCCTGGAGTCCAGGAGGCAATTCACCCCTCCACTTT.

The chain employs TRBV7-2 and TRBJ1-4; 9 bases are shared with TRBD1. CDR3 length: 14 amino acids. With 4 bases clipped from V and 6 bases from J, the junction kept 3 bases outside the gene matches. Germline CDR1 and CDR2: SGHTA and FQGNSA. CDR3 amino acids: CASSSDRGYEKLFF. CDR3 in DNA: TGTGCCAGCAGCTCGGACAGGGGTTATGAAAAACTGTTTTTT. The full variable domain, rest sourced from reference TRBV7-2 and TRBJ1-4, is GAGVSQSPSNKVTEKGKDVELRCDPISGHTALYWYRQSLGQGLEFLIYFQGNSAPDKSGLPSDRFSAERTGGSVSTLTIQRTQQEDSAVYLCASSSDRGYEKLFFGSGTQLSVL.

The J gene is TRBJ2-2, the V gene TRBV6-4, with 11 bases aligning to TRBD1. The CDR3 extends over 18 amino acids. Germline-derived CDR1 and CDR2 are MRHNA and SNTAGT. V lost 2 bases to trimming and J lost 5 bases; unmatched junction nucleotides: 10. The CDR3 loop reads CASSDGLAGQGGTGELFF. As DNA, the CDR3 is TGTGCCAGCAGTGACGGTCTTGCGGGACAGGGGGGTACCGGGGAGCTGTTTTTT.

As concerns this clone: The sample carries other DNA sequences with the same CDR3. The rearrangement joins TRBV5-1 to TRBJ1-1, with D hard to call. The germline CDR1 and CDR2 sequences are SGHRS and YFSETQ. This CDR3 has 11 amino acids. Trimming removed 4 bases from V and 2 bases from J, with 3 bases in between. CDR3 sequence reads: CASSLNTEAFF. The CDR3 DNA reads as TGCGCCAGCAGCCTAAACACTGAAGCTTTCTTT.

This chain joins TRBV30 and TRBJ1-4; perhaps TRBD1 as D (5 bases). The CDR3 length is 14 residues. CDR1 and CDR2 (germline): GTSNPN, SVGIG (reference sequence). V lost 3 bases and J lost 3, with 11 bases in between. DNA of the CDR3: TGTGCCTGGAGATGGGGGACTGCTAATGAAAAACTGTTTTTT. Encoded protein: CAWRWGTANEKLFF.

V is TRBV5-1 and J is TRBJ2-3, with TRBD1 matching 8 bases. The V gene end was trimmed by 1 base and the J gene end by 4 bases; junction bases not matched to a gene: 2. This CDR3 region has 14 residues. Germline V gives CDR1 SGHRS, CDR2 YFSETQ. The CDR3 region has the DNA TGCGCCAGCAGCTTGTCGACAGGGGCAGATACGCAGTATTTT. It translates to CASSLSTGADTQYF.

V is TRBV7-3 and J is TRBJ2-5, with 10 bases matching TRBD1. V dropped 5 bases and J dropped 5; count of bases not matched to a gene: 2. The CDR3 totals 13 residues. Looked up from germline, CDR1 is SGHTA and CDR2 is FQGTGA. For the CDR3, the DNA is TGTGCCAGCAGCCGGGACAGGGGCGAGACCCAGTACTTC. Protein sequence: CASSRDRGETQYF.

The rearrangement joins TRBV3-1 (or the pseudogene TRBV3-2) to TRBJ2-7; D ambiguous. With 4 bases removed from V and 3 bases from J, the gap between germline ends came to 13 bases. CDR1 is LGHDT and CDR2 is YNNKEL in the germline V gene (reference sequence). The CDR3 loop spans 14 amino acids. The CDR3 here is CASSPRINGYEQYF. The CDR3 bases are TGTGCCAGCAGCCCCCGGATTAATGGCTACGAGCAGTACTTC.

This chain joins TRBV13 and TRBJ2-3, with D tentatively TRBD2 (6 bases). The V gene's germline CDR1 is PRHDT and CDR2 FYEKMQ (reference sequence). V lost 6 bases and J lost 5, with 21 bases in between. The CDR3 is made up of 16 amino acids. The CDR3 region has the DNA TGTGCCAGCAGTCTCCTCCGGGCCACGGAGGGAGATACGCAGTATTTT. Translation: CASSLLRATEGDTQYF. The entire variable domain, with the rest obtained from reference TRBV13 and TRBJ2-3, is as follows: AAGVIQSPRHLIKEKRETATLKCYPIPRHDTVYWYQQGPGQDPQFLISFYEKMQSDKGSIPDRFSAQQFSDYHSELNMSSLELGDSALYFCASSLLRATEGDTQYFGPGTRLTVL.

CDR3 nucleotides: TGCGCCAGCAGCGTTGCAGGGAATCCGGGTCAGCCCCAGCATTTT. Protein product: CASSVAGNPGQPQHF. The gene calls are TRBV5-1 and TRBJ1-5; a weak D match, TRBD1 (5 bases). Trimming pared 4 bases from V and 6 bases from J, leaving 17 bases between. This CDR3 is 15 amino acids long. Germline V lookup: CDR1 SGHRS, CDR2 YFSETQ.

The gene calls are TRBV5-1 and TRBJ1-5; D is unresolved. The V end was cut by 6 bases, the J end by 2 bases, with 12 bases between. From germline, CDR1 is SGHRS and CDR2 YFSETQ. This CDR3 has 14 residues. The CDR3 protein is CASNGAVCNQPQHF. DNA for the CDR3: TGCGCCAGCAACGGAGCGGTATGCAATCAGCCCCAGCATTTT. The whole variable domain, filled in from reference TRBV5-1 and TRBJ1-5, reads KAGVTQTPRYLIKTRGQQVTLSCSPISGHRSVSWYQQTPGQGLQFLFEYFSETQRNKGNFPGRFSGRQFSNSRSEMNVSTLELGDSALYLCASNGAVCNQPQHFGDGTRLSIL.

The chain employs TRBV4-2 and TRBJ1-5, with D perhaps matching TRBD1 (6 bases). This CDR3 contains 16 residues. V shed 0 bases and J shed 0 bases, with 9 bases lying between them. The V gene's germline CDR1 is LGHNA and CDR2 YNFKEQ. This chain's CDR3 is CASSQDGGGSNQPQHF. CDR3 sequence (DNA): TGTGCCAGCAGCCAAGATGGGGGCGGTAGCAATCAGCCCCAGCATTTT.

This chain links TRBV7-9 with TRBJ1-4; a weak D match, TRBD1 (5 bases). Trimming removed 6 bases at V and 13 bases at J, with 15 bases between. CDR3 length equals 12 residues. Germline V gene data show CDR1 as SEHNR and CDR2 as FQNEAQ (reference sequence). The CDR3 coding sequence is TGTGCCAGCAGTCTTACGGCAGGGCGACTGTTTTTT. Encoded protein: CASSLTAGRLFF.

This chain links TRBV19 with TRBJ1-1, with 7 positions matching TRBD1. The ends lost 9 bases at V and 5 bases at J; junction bases unmatched: 15. Germline V gene data show CDR1 as LNHDA and CDR2 as SQIVND (reference sequence). The CDR3 contains 15 residues. CDR3 loop: CASRGKQGLRTEAFF. The CDR3 region has the DNA TGTGCCAGCAGGGGGAAACAGGGCTTAAGGACTGAAGCTTTCTTT.

The gene calls are TRBV7-9 and TRBJ1-2; 7 bases match TRBD1. CDR3 length: 14 residues. Looked up from germline, CDR1 is SEHNR and CDR2 is FQNEAQ (reference sequence). The trim removed 5 bases at V and 5 bases at J, leaving 8 bases unmatched. CDR3 loop: CASSPTGAPYGYTF. The CDR3, as DNA: TGTGCCAGCAGCCCCACAGGGGCGCCTTATGGCTACACCTTC.

In its sample, this clone was seen once. V is TRBV24-1 and J is TRBJ2-3; D ambiguous. Germline V gives CDR1 KGHDR, CDR2 SFDVKD. V shed 0 bases and J shed 6 bases, with 12 bases lying between them. The CDR3 is 15 residues long. CDR3 sequence reads: CATSDLSVEGDTQYF. The CDR3 nucleotides read TGTGCCACCAGTGATTTGTCGGTTGAAGGGGATACGCAGTATTTT.

The chain has TRBV5-6 and TRBJ2-1; either TRBD1 or TRBD2 may fit D (5 bases each). The CDR3 is made up of 15 amino acids. V lost 0 bases, J lost 6 bases, and 13 bases lay in between. Germline CDR1 is SGHDT and CDR2 is YYEEEE. The CDR3 spells CASSLVGTYFNEQFF. The DNA of the CDR3 is TGTGCCAGCAGCTTGGTGGGGACCTACTTCAATGAGCAGTTCTTC.

The chain joins TRBV12-3 or TRBV12-4 to TRBJ2-3; no firm D call. V lost 4 bases and J lost 3, with 5 bases in between. The CDR3 consists of 12 residues. DNA of the CDR3: TGTGCCAGCAGTTACAATACAGATACGCAGTATTTT. Protein sequence: CASSYNTDTQYF.